This T cell receptor beta chain was captured by sequencing in a study of T cell responses to AZD1222 COVID-19 vaccine. Points from the study as a whole: The sample set comprised mostly white British donors with more females, and clonal diversity was possibly underestimated. Repertoires were obtained only post-peak T cell response. Spike-spanning, vaccine-associated CD4 TCRs were dominant at 160-218 and 743-854. Recipients of two AZD1222 doses showed rising Spike-specific TCR breadth and depth.

Repertoires were generated with immunoSEQ multiplex PCR, while TCRdb's copy carries only in-frame clones and drops some. The data contain under 110,000 clones, more than 70% of them seen just once; the ten biggest clones take up roughly a tenth. Points on this clone: The antigen remains unidentified.

CDR1 MNHEY and CDR2 SVGAGI come from the germline V gene. The V gene end was trimmed by 6 bases and the J gene end by 0 bases; junction bases not matched to a gene: 1. The CDR3 covers 13 residues. The clonotype was recovered from an adult who received the AZD1222 COVID-19 vaccine. This chain joins TRBV6-5 and TRBJ2-5; 7 bases line up with TRBD2. Sequenced here: peripheral blood, sampled 28 days after the second AZD1222 dose. In nucleotides, the CDR3 is TGTGCCAGCAGGGGGGGGAACCAAGAGACCCAGTACTTC. This gives the protein CASRGGNQETQYF.